The entry below describes one T cell receptor beta chain. Its antigen remains unidentified. No quality values exist for individual bases; no much larger clone is one base distant. This sample is part of a study of shared clonotypes between healthy human individuals (dated by TCRdb to the early 2020s). As for the study more broadly: A couple of women and a few men aged 18 to 49 years were included in the cohort. For each donor, three plates each were used for CD4 naive and CD4 memory, two plates were used for CD8 naive, and one plate was used for CD8 memory. Each donor's leukapheresis produced roughly between about 0.85 and 10 billion PBMCs. Blood TCR repertoires of a handful of healthy adults were deeply sequenced to estimate repertoire size and the extent of clonotype sharing between individuals. Different laboratories and diverse techniques were used to prepare libraries and sequence TCR repertoires, to increase sequencing depth and limit assay-specific biases. Beyond this particular receptor, the publication reports: Naive subsets generally had larger estimated clonotype richness than memory subsets. Sharing across several donors was observed for about 5% of naive CD4, 3.5% of naive CD8, 2% to 2.5% of memory CD4, and about 0.4% of memory CD8 clonotypes. Pairwise subsampling led to the expectation that sequencing depth would affect the degree of clonotype sharing among donors. Rarefaction of sorted-subset datasets indicated incomplete sequencing despite the large sequencing depth. Only blood was sampled, and tissue TCR repertoires likely differ from those in blood. Compared with non-shared clonotypes, the clonotypes found in all four sorted-subset donors had higher generation probabilities. The small number of donors limited the genetic and exposure-history diversity represented.

The donors were healthy, HIV-negative adults who had no recently reported acute infections or vaccinations. Every donor was a Caucasian adult living in Nashville, Tennessee, USA. CD4+ T cells were enriched by magnetic negative selection, after which naive cells were positively selected on CD45RA and the negative fraction was taken as the memory subset. After blood collection by leukapheresis, PBMCs were isolated using Ficoll-Histopaque density gradient centrifugation and then cryopreserved in the vapor phase of liquid nitrogen. Analytical flow cytometry was used to check the purity and quantity of each magnetically sorted T cell population. Each sorted fraction had its genomic DNA isolated and then quantified by UV absorbance on a Nanodrop 2000c. Using the deep immunoSEQ assay, multiplex PCR amplified TCR CDR3 regions from genomic DNA. Extracted genomic DNA from each cell subset was distributed evenly across all wells of several immunoSEQ 96-well plates, and each plate was treated as a replicate. For sorted subsets, each replicate PCR was loaded with 200 to 250 ng genomic DNA, equivalent to 25,000 to 35,000 T cell genomes. Purified libraries were measured with a Qubit 3.0 fluorometer, size-checked on a Bioanalyzer 2100, and measured again with the KAPA Library Quantification kit. A separate single-read 150-cycle Illumina NextSeq 550 flow cell was used to sequence each immunoSEQ 96-well plate. Regarding the original processing steps: The immunoSEQ output contained only junctional sequences without quality scores, so filtering could not match that applied to full-length reads. Sequences were annotated with PyIR, a Python wrapper for IgBLAST v1.9, using IMGT germline references to assign V/J genes and CDR3. Reads were filtered out if the reads had weak V/J assignments (E-value above 1e-6), no CDR3, stop codons, out-of-frame junctions, or ambiguous translated residues. V3J clonotypes were defined by identical inferred V gene, J gene, and CDR3 amino acid sequence. Percentage overlap between repertoires was calculated by dividing the number of shared unique clonotypes by the size of the smaller repertoire. Three approaches were used to assess repertoire richness: RTK rarefaction, the Chao1 estimator, and Recon v2.1 estimates of unobserved clonotypes. Generation probabilities were computed with OLGA for all TCRbeta clonotypes obtained by the gDNA method from several donors. Here the immuneACCESS table is served through TCRdb, limited to in-frame sequences with V and J called. Missing clones are a known gap in these copies; in checked studies unresolved V genes cover under half, and the rest lacks a known reason. That table supplies the V and J calls and clone size; D and trimming were determined from the DNA. Counted in this sample were about 600,000 clones; around 97% of them appeared once. The top ten clonotypes cover 0.055% to 0.07% of the sample.

Looking up the germline V gene yields CDR1 SGDLS and CDR2 YYNGEE. Here V drops 4 bases and J drops 2 bases, and the junction holds 5 bases not matched to any gene. The CDR3 contains 15 residues, cysteine and phenylalanine counted. The read is trimmed to its CDR3 DNA, 45 bases read in frame from base 1. The receptor was derived from a woman aged 30 to 39 in good health. The rearrangement joined TRBV9 to TRBJ2-3; TRBD2 lines up with 9 middle nucleotides. The sample taken for sequencing was naive CD4+ T cells sorted from blood. The cell subset or site label for this specimen denotes: CD45RA+ positively selected. The nucleotide sequence reads as follows: TGTGCCAGCAGCATTGCGGGAGGGTTCACAGATACGCAGTATTTT. The translation is CASSIAGGFTDTQYF.